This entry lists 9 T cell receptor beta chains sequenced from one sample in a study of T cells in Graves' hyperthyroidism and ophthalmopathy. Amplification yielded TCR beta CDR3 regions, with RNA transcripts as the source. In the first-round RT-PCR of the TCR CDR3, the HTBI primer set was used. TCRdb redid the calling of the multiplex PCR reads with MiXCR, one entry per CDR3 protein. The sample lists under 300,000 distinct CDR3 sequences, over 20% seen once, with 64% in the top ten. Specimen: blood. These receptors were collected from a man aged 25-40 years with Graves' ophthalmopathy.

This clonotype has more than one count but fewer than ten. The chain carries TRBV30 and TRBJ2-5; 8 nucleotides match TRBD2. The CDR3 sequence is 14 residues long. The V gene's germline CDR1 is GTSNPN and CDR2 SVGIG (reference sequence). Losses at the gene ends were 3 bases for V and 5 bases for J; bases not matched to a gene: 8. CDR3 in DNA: TGTGCCTGGAGAAGCGGGAGAGGGGCCGAGACCCAGTACTTC. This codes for CAWRSGRGAETQYF.

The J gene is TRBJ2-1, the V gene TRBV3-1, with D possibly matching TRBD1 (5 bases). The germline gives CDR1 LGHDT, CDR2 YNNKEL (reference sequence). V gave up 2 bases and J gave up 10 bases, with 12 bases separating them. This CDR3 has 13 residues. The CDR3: CASSQTPRGEQFF. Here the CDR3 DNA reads TGTGCCAGCAGCCAAACCCCTAGGGGAGAGCAGTTCTTC.

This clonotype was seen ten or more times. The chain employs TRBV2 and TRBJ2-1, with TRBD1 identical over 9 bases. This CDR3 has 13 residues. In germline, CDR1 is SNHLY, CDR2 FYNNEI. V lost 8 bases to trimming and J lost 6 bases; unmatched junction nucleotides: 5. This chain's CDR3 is CASRDRVFNEQFF. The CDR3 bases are TGTGCCAGCCGGGACAGGGTTTTCAATGAGCAGTTCTTC.

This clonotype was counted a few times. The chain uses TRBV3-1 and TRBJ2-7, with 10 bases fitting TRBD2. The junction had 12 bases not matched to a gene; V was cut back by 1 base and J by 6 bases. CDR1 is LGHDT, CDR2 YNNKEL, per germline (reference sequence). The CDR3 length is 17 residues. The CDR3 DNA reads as TGTGCCAGCAGCCAAGGTAATAGCGGGAGGTTGACAGTCGAGCAGTACTTC. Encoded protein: CASSQGNSGRLTVEQYF.

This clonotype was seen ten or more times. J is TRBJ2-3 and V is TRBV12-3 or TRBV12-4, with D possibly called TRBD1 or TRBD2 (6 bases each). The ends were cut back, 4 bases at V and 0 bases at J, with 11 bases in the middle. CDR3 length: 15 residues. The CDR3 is CASSSRGDSTDTQYF. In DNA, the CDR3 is TGTGCCAGCAGTTCAAGGGGGGATAGCACAGATACGCAGTATTTT.

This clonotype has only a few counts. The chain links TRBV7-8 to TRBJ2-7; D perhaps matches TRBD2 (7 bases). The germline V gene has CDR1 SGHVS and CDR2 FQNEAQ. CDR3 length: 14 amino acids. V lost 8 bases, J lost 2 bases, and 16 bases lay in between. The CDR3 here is CASERGGLTYEQYF. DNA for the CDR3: TGTGCCAGCGAAAGGGGGGGGCTCACCTACGAGCAGTACTTC.

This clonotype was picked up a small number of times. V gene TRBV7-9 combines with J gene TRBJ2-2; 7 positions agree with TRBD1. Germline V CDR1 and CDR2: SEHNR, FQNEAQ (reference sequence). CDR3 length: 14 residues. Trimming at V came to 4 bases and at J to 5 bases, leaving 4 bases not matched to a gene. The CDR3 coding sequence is TGTGCCAGCAGCTGGGACAGCCCTACCGGGGAGCTGTTTTTT. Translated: CASSWDSPTGELFF.

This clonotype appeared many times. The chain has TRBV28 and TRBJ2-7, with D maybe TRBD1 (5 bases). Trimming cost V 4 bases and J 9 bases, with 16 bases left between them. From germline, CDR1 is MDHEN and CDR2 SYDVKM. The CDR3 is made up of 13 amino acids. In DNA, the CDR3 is TGTGCCAGCAGTTCAAGCGCAGGGCGGCGGCAGTACTTC. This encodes CASSSSAGRRQYF.

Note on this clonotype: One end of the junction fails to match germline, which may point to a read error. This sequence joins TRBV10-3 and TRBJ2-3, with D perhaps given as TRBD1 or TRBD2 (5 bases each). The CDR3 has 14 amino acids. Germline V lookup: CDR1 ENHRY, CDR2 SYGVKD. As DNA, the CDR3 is TGTGCCATCAGAGAGGGACCGCGCACAGATACGCAGTGTTTT. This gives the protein CAIREGPRTDTQCF.